The rows below give T cell receptor beta chains drawn from one sample of a study of T cell responses to AZD1222 COVID-19 vaccine. Sequencing was performed with immunoSEQ multiplex PCR; in TCRdb, only in-frame clones are kept and a portion is missing. The sample gives more than 110,000 clones, under 95% of which show up once; roughly 9% is in the top ten. The specimen was peripheral blood, collected on day 0 of AZD1222 vaccination. The receptors derive from an adult in good health. Both conserved end residues are trimmed from each CDR3.

j_call v_call cdr3_aa
TRBJ1-4 TRBV7-9 ASSLDGRPNEKLF
TRBJ2-2 TRBV2 ASSEYWWTQGGGELF
TRBJ1-5 TRBV9 ASSTQGGDQPQH
TRBJ1-1 TRBV5-4 ASSLWGAVEAF
TRBJ2-7 TRBV18 ASSPDTNPYEQY
TRBJ2-5 TRBV7-3 ASSSSGGALETQY
TRBJ1-1 TRBV6-5 ASSYSGGTVNTEAF
TRBJ1-2 TRBV10-3 AISEGNNLYGYT
TRBJ1-2 TRBV6-5 ASSPIGGDYGYT
TRBJ1-1 TRBV11-2 ASSFDPGTGALNTEAF
TRBJ1-5 TRBV19 ASIPGTRSNQPQH
TRBJ1-1 TRBV5-1 ATDGGFRNTEAF
TRBJ1-5 TRBV28 ASRTGGGNQPQH
TRBJ2-1 TRBV7-5 ARSPIGSSGVSSYNEQF